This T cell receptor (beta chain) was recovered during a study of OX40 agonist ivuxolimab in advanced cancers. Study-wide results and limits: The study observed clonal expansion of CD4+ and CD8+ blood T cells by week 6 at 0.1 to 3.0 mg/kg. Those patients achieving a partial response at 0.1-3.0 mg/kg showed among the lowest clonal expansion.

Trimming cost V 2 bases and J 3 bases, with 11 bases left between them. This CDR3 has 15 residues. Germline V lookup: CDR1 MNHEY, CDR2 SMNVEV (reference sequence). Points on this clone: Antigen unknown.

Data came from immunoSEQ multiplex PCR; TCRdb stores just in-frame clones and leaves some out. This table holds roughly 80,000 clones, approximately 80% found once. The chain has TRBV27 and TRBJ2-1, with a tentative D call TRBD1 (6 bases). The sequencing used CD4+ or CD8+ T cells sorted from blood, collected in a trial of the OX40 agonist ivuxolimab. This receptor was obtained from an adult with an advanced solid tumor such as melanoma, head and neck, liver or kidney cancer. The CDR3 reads CASSLGRGGYNEQFF. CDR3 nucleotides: TGTGCCAGCAGTTTAGGCAGAGGGGGCTACAATGAGCAGTTCTTC.